This TCR beta chain came from a study of prognosis after radiotherapy for stage I lung cancer. Background on the study: Stage I lung tumors that were newly diagnosed and primary were found in about 15 patients, while five patients had oligometastatic NSCLC after surgical resection of the primary tumor. Distant metastases struck a handful of patients a median of 7 months after radiotherapy; over twelve showed no significant progression.

The V gene's germline CDR1 is GTSNPN and CDR2 SVGIG (reference sequence). Deletions cut 1 base from V and 6 bases from J, with 13 bases between. CDR3 length: 14 residues. Template was genomic DNA; TCR beta CDR3 amplified in two multiplex PCR rounds. TRBV and TRBJ genes each had their own specific primers in first-round PCR. TCRdb fed the multiplex PCR reads into MiXCR, producing one record per CDR3 protein. The profile shows tens of thousands of distinct CDR3 sequences, roughly a quarter of them singletons. The blood draw at each of two time points yielded six milliliters of peripheral blood. Points from the study as a whole: Unique TCR clones declined after stereotactic body radiation therapy, from a median around 9,500 to 6,500.

This clonotype was observed at least ten times. Its cognate antigen is unknown. This receptor was taken from a donor over 45 with non-small cell lung cancer. The starting material was PBMCs, obtained before or after stereotactic body radiation therapy (not recorded which). The chain is built from TRBV30 and TRBJ2-1; D tentatively reads TRBD1 or TRBD2 (6 bases each). CDR3 DNA sequence: TGTGCCTGGAGTGCCGGAGGGGGGAGCAATGAGCAGTTCTTC. This codes for CAWSAGGGSNEQFF.